This TCR beta chain was identified during a study of blood T cells in healthy people across ages. This clonotype was seen a handful of times. Primed by a sample-barcoded 5' primer and a J-beta primer mix, a second PCR proceeded for roughly 7 to 11 cycles. TCRdb used MiXCR to reprocess the 5' RACE reads, holding one entry per CDR3 protein. The sample carries more than 650,000 distinct CDR3 sequences, over 20% recorded once. Between the trimmed V and J ends, which lost 4 bases and 8 bases, there was a span of 14 bases. The CDR3 totals 13 residues. The germline V gene encodes CDR1 LGHDT and CDR2 YNNKEL (reference sequence).

Sequencing was performed on blood. The chain recombines TRBV3-1 with TRBJ1-2; the D is unclear. The receptor was derived from a man in his sixties or seventies in good health. This CDR3 is CASSRLGFDGYTF. DNA for the CDR3: TGTGCCAGCAGCCGCTTAGGATTCGACGGCTACACCTTC.